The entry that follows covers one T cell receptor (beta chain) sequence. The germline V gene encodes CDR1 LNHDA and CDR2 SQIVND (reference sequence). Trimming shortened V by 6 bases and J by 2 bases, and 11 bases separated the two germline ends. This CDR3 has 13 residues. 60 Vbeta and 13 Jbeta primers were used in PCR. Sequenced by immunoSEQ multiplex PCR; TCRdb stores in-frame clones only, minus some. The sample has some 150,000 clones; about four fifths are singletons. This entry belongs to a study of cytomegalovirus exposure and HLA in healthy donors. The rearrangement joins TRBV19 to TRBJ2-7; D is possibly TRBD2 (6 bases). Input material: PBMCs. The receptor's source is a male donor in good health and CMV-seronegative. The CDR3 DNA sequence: TGTGCCAGTAGCTGGACTACTACCTACGAGCAGTACTTC. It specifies CASSWTTTYEQYF.